The entry below describes one T cell receptor (beta chain). The sample is drawn from a study of T cell changes during pregnancy in multiple sclerosis. Assay: immunoSEQ multiplex PCR; the TCRdb copy retains only in-frame clones and omits some. The sample holds roughly 53,000 clones, almost 95% seen once. The input for sequencing was CD4+ T cells from peripheral blood mononuclear cells, taken in the second trimester of pregnancy. This sequence was found in a female donor in good health, enrolled as a control in a pregnancy study.

In DNA form, the CDR3 reads TGCGCCAGCAGCGTTAGTCCGGGACAGGGGATCAATCAGCCCCAGCATTTT. Protein sequence: CASSVSPGQGINQPQHF. The chain links TRBV4-1 to TRBJ1-5, with 10 bases matching TRBD1. V trimming: 5 bases; J trimming: 3 bases; junction bases outside the gene matches: 10. Germline CDR1 is MGHRA and CDR2 is YSYEKL. This CDR3 spans 17 amino acids.